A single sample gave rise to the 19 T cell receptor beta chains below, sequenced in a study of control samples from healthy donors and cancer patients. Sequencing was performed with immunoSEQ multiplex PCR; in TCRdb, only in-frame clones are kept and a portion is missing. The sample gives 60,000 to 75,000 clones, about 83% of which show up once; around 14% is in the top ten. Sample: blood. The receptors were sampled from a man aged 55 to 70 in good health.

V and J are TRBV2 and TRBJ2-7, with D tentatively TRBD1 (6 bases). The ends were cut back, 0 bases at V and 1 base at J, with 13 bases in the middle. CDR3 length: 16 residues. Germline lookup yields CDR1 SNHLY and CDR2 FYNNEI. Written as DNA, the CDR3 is TGTGCCAGCAGTGAAGCCCTCAATACAGGGTCCTACGAGCAGTACTTC. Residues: CASSEALNTGSYEQYF. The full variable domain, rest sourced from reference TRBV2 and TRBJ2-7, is EPEVTQTPSHQVTQMGQEVILRCVPISNHLYFYWYRQILGQKVEFLVSFYNNEISEKSEIFDDQFSVERPDGSNFTLKIRSTKLEDSAMYFCASSEALNTGSYEQYFGPGTRLTVT.

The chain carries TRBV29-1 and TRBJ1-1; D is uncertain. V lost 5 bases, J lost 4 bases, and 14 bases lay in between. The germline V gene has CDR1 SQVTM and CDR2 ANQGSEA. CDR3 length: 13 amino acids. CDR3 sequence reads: CSVSEASGTEAFF. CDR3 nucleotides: TGCAGCGTTTCGGAGGCCTCGGGCACTGAAGCTTTCTTT. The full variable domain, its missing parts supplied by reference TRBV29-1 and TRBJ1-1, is SAVISQKPSRDICQRGTSLTIQCQVDSQVTMMFWYRQQPGQSLTLIATANQGSEATYESGFVIDKFPISRPNLTFSTLTVSNMSPEDSSIYLCSVSEASGTEAFFGQGTRLTVV.

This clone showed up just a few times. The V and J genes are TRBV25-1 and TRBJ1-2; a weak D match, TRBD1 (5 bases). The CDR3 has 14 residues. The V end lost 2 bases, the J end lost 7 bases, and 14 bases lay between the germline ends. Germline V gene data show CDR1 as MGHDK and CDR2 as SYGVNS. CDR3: CASSEQGRMSGYTF. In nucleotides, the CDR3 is TGTGCCAGCAGTGAACAGGGACGGATGAGTGGCTACACCTTC.

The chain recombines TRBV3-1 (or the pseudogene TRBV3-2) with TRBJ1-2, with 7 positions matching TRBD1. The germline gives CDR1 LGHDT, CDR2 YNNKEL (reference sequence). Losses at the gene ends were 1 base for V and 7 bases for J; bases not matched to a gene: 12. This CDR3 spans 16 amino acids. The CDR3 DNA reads TGTGCCAGCAGCCAAGTCGGACAGGCTCCTTCATCTGGCTACACCTTC. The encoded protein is CASSQVGQAPSSGYTF.

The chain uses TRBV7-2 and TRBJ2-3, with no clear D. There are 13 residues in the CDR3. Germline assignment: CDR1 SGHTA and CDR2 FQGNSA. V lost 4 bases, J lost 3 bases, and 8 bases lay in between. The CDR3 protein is CASSSYGTDTQYF. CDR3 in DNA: TGTGCCAGCAGCTCTTACGGGACAGATACGCAGTATTTT.

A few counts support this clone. CDR3 coding DNA: TGTGCCAGCAGCCCCACTTGGGCTTCAGATACGCAGTATTTT. It translates to CASSPTWASDTQYF. The rearrangement links TRBV7-2 to TRBJ2-3; no clear D gene. CDR3 length: 14 residues. Germline-derived CDR1 and CDR2 are SGHTA and FQGNSA. Deletions cut 5 bases from V and 4 bases from J, with 13 bases between.

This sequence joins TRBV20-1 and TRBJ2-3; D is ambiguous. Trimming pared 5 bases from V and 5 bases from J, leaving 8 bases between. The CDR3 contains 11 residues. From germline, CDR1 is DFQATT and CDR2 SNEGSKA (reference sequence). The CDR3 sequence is CSASTGDTQYF. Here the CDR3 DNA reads TGCAGTGCTTCTACGGGAGATACGCAGTATTTT.

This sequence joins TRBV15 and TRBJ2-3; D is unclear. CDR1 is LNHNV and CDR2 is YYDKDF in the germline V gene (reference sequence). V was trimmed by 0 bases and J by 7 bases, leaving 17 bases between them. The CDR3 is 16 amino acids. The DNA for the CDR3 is TGTGCCACCAGCAGAGAAATCGATTCAACGGGTAATACGCAGTATTTT. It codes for CATSREIDSTGNTQYF.

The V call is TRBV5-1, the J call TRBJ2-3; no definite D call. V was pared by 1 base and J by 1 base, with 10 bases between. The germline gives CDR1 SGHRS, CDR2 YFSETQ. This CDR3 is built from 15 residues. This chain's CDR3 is CASSLSGPRTDTQYF. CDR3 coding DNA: TGCGCCAGCAGCTTGTCTGGACCCCGCACAGATACGCAGTATTTT.

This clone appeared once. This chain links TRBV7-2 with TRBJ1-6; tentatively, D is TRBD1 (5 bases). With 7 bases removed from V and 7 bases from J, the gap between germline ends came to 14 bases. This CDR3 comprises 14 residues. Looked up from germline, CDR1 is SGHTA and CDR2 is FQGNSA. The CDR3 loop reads CASTPRRGNSPLHF. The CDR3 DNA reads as TGTGCCAGCACCCCTCGCCGGGGGAATTCACCCCTCCACTTT.

The CDR3 loop is CASSDSSRVHEQFF. DNA of the CDR3: TGTGCCAGCAGCGATTCTTCCAGGGTCCATGAGCAGTTCTTC. V usage is TRBV9 and J usage is TRBJ2-1; the D gene is possibly TRBD1 (5 bases). The CDR3 sequence is 14 residues long. Deletions cut 3 bases from V and 8 bases from J, with 15 bases between. Germline V gives CDR1 SGDLS, CDR2 YYNGEE.

The CDR3, as DNA: TGTGCCAGCTCACCACAGACCAGGTCTAATCAGCCCCAGCATTTT. Encoded protein: CASSPQTRSNQPQHF. The chain uses TRBV18 and TRBJ1-5; D remains ambiguous. Germline loops: CDR1 KGHSH, CDR2 LQKENI. This CDR3 has 15 amino acids. The germline V and J ends were trimmed by 1 base and 4 bases, with 11 bases remaining between them.

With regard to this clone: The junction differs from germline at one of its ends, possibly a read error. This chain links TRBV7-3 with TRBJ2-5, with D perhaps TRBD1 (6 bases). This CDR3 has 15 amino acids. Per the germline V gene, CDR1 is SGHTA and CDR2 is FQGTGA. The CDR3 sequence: CASSVTGTSQETQYF. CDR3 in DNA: TGTGCCAGCAGCGTAACCGGGACATCCCAAGAGACCCAGTACTTC.

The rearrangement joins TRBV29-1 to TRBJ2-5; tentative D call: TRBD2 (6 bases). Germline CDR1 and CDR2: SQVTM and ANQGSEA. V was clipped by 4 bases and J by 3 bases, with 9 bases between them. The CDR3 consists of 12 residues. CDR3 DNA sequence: TGCAGCGTTGGACTAGGCGAAGAGACCCAGTACTTC. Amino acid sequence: CSVGLGEETQYF.

CDR3 in amino acids: CASSVQDTQYF. CDR3 coding DNA: TGTGCCAGCAGTGTGCAAGATACGCAGTATTTT. This chain links TRBV2 with TRBJ2-3; D call uncertain. This CDR3 has 11 residues. Trimming stripped 4 bases from V and 5 bases from J, with 4 bases between. Germline-derived CDR1 and CDR2 are SNHLY and FYNNEI.

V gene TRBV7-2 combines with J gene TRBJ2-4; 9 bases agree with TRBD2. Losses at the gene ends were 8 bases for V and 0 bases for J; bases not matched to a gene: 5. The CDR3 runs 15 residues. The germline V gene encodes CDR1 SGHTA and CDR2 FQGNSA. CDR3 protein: CASRGGRGAKNIQYF. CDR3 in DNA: TGTGCCAGCCGTGGCGGGAGGGGAGCCAAAAACATTCAGTACTTC. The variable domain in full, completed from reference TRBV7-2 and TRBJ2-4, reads GAGVSQSPSNKVTEKGKDVELRCDPISGHTALYWYRQSLGQGLEFLIYFQGNSAPDKSGLPSDRFSAERTGGSVSTLTIQRTQQEDSAVYLCASRGGRGAKNIQYFGAGTRLSVL.

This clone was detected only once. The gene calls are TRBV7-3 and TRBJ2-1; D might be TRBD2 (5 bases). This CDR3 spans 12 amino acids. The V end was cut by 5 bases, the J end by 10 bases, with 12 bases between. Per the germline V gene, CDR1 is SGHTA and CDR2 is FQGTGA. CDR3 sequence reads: CASSTSLGEQFF. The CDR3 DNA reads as TGTGCCAGCAGCACCTCACTAGGAGAGCAGTTCTTC.

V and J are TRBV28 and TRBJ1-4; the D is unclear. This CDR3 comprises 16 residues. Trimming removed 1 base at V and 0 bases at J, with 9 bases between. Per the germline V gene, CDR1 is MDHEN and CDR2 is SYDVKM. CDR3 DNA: TGTGCCAGCAGTTTATTCGTGTCGGCAACTAATGAAAAACTGTTTTTT. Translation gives CASSLFVSATNEKLFF.

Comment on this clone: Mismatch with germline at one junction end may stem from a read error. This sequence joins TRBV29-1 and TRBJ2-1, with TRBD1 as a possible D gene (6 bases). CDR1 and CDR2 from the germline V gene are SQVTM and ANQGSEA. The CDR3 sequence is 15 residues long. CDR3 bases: TGCAGCGCTGAAGGAATTGGGGGCGTCTACAATGAGCAGTTCTTC. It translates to CSAEGIGGVYNEQFF.